The clone carrying this T cell receptor beta chain was seen only once. Its antigen is not known. The same CDR3 also results from other DNA sequences found in this sample. This entry is derived from a study of cytomegalovirus exposure and HLA in healthy donors. Points from the study as a whole: According to a later analysis, most TCR beta chains associated with CMV appeared HLA-restricted. TCR beta sequences numbering 15,000 to 20,000 were associated with HLA alleles at 0.05 false discovery rate in a later analysis. Donors were assumed by presence/absence analyses to have roughly uniform sequencing depth. Available immune exposure information covered CMV serostatus only.

V lost 3 bases and J lost 3; bases outside the gene matches: 6. CDR3 length: 15 amino acids. Germline CDR1 is SGHNT and CDR2 is YYREEE (reference sequence). With 60 Vbeta and 13 Jbeta primers, the PCR was carried out. Clones were sequenced by immunoSEQ multiplex PCR, and TCRdb holds only the in-frame ones, with some missing. The sample yields about 180,000 clones, over 65% seen once. The specimen sequenced was PBMCs. J is TRBJ2-7 and V is TRBV5-4; 10 nucleotides match TRBD1. This receptor was obtained from a woman aged 55-70 years in good health and CMV-seropositive. The CDR3 nucleotides are TGTGCCAGCAGCTCACGGGACAGGGGAAACTACGAGCAGTACTTC. Its translation is CASSSRDRGNYEQYF.